This is a list of T cell receptor beta chains from one sample in a study of blood T cell repertoires in COVID-19. TCRdb's table, derived via immunoSEQ multiplex PCR, lists solely in-frame clones and lacks some. The repertoire has about 140,000 clones, 75% to 90% of them found once; the top ten carry under 4.5%. Material: PBMCs or T cells enriched from blood (not recorded which). These receptors all stem from a man between 45 and 60 years old in a cohort exposed to, infected with or recovered from COVID-19 (not recorded which). Both conserved end residues are part of each CDR3. The D gene is left open where the match is weak. Not every row has a clone size; where given, it reads once, few, many or a size class.

>TRBV11-2|TRBD2|TRBJ2-5|.
TGTGCCAGCAGCAAATTAGCGGGGGAGTACCAAGAGACCCAGTACTTC
CASSKLAGEYQETQYF
>TRBV13|TRBD2|TRBJ2-2|.
TGTGCCAGCAGCCCACCTACTAGCGGGATGAACACCGGGGAGCTGTTTTTT
CASSPPTSGMNTGELFF
>TRBV28|.|TRBJ1-6|.
TGTGCCAGCAGGTCACTCGAGGCACCCCTCCACTTT
CASRSLEAPLHF
>TRBV27|TRBD1|TRBJ2-5|once
TGTGCCAGCAGTTCGGACAGGGGGCGTGCGGTGACCCAGTACTTC
CASSSDRGRAVTQYF
>TRBV6-5|.|TRBJ2-3|.
TGTGCCAGCAGCCCGGGAATGGGCACAGATACGCAGTATTTT
CASSPGMGTDTQYF
>TRBV5-4|.|TRBJ2-3|.
TGTGCCAGCAGCTTGGCGCTAGGCACAGATACGCAGTATTTT
CASSLALGTDTQYF
>TRBV5-5|.|TRBJ1-5|.
TGTGCCAGCAGCTGGACCGGGGGGCAGCCCCAGCATTTT
CASSWTGGQPQHF
>TRBV6-5|TRBD2|TRBJ2-7|.
TGTGCCAGCAGCGTCCCGGCGGGGGGGCAGTACTTC
CASSVPAGGQYF
>TRBV4-1|.|TRBJ2-3|.
TGCGCCAGCAGCCAAGAACAGTCCACAGATACGCAGTATTTT
CASSQEQSTDTQYF
>TRBV7-2|TRBD2|TRBJ2-7|.
TGTGCCAGCAGCTTAGAAGCTAGCGGGGGGGCCTACGAGCAGTACTTC
CASSLEASGGAYEQYF
>TRBV27|.|TRBJ1-4|few
TGTGCCAGCAGTTTAGTGAGATCTGAAAAACTGTTTTTT
CASSLVRSEKLFF
>TRBV7-6|TRBD1|TRBJ1-4|.
TGTGCCAGCAGCCCGGACAGGGGGCATGAAAAACTGTTTTTT
CASSPDRGHEKLFF
>TRBV5-6|TRBD1|TRBJ1-2|.
TGTGCCAGCAGTCCTTTGGACAGGAGCGTTGGCTACACCTTC
CASSPLDRSVGYTF
>TRBV11-3|.|TRBJ2-2|.
TGTGCCAGCAGCTTACAGGGAACAACCGGGGAGCTGTTTTTT
CASSLQGTTGELFF
>TRBV7-9|.|TRBJ1-5|.
TGTGCCAGCACCTCAGGGGCTGGAGAGGGTCAGCCCCAGCATTTT
CASTSGAGEGQPQHF
>TRBV12-5|.|TRBJ1-2|.
TGTGCTAGTGGTTTACAGGTTTCCTATGGCTACACCTTC
CASGLQVSYGYTF
>TRBV29-1|.|TRBJ1-2|.
TGCAGCGTTGATATCGCGGGGCAGCCGGATGGCTACACCTTC
CSVDIAGQPDGYTF
>TRBV7-8|TRBD1|TRBJ1-4|.
TGTGCCAGCAGATCAGACAGGGCGGACCCTAGGGAAAAACTGTTTTTT
CASRSDRADPREKLFF
>TRBV27|.|TRBJ2-2|few
TGTGCCAGCACTGAGGGATATAACACCGGGGAGCTGTTTTTT
CASTEGYNTGELFF
>TRBV19|TRBD2|TRBJ2-5|.
TGTGCCAGTAGTCCCCTGGCGGGAGGGCGAGAGACCCAGTACTTC
CASSPLAGGRETQYF
>TRBV7-2|TRBD2|TRBJ2-1|.
TGTGCCAGCAGACTAGCGGGGGCCTACAATGAGCAGTTCTTC
CASRLAGAYNEQFF
>TRBV7-8|.|TRBJ2-6|.
TGTGCCAGCAGCCGAATGAGGACGCGGGCCTACTCTGGGGCCAACGTCCTGACTTTC
CASSRMRTRAYSGANVLTF
>TRBV5-8|TRBD1|TRBJ2-5|once
TGTGCCAGCAGCGGCCACAGGGGGCTGTTACGGGAGACCCAGTACTTC
CASSGHRGLLRETQYF
>TRBV29-1|TRBD1|TRBJ2-7|.
TGCAGCGTTGGCGGACAGGGGGCTTACGAGCAGTACTTC
CSVGGQGAYEQYF
>TRBV5-6|.|TRBJ2-2|.
TGTGCCAGCAGCTTTTCCGTGTGGGGTAGCGGCGGGGAGCTGTTTTTT
CASSFSVWGSGGELFF
>TRBV7-2|.|TRBJ2-7|.
TGTGCCAGCAGTCAGGGATCCACCTACGAGCAGTACTTC
CASSQGSTYEQYF
>TRBV19|TRBD1|TRBJ1-1|.
TGTGCCAGTAGTATGGGTTTGACAGGGGGCACTGAAGCTTTCTTT
CASSMGLTGGTEAFF
>TRBV19|.|TRBJ1-2|many
TGTGCCAGTAGGCCGACGACAGGCGACTATGGCTACACCTTC
CASRPTTGDYGYTF
>TRBV20-1|TRBD2|TRBJ2-7|.
TGCAGTGCTAGTCCCCTGAGCGGGGGGACCTACGAGCAGTACTTC
CSASPLSGGTYEQYF
>TRBV27|TRBD1|TRBJ2-3|.
TGTGCCAGCAGTTTAAGACAGGGGGTGGGCACAGATACGCAGTATTTT
CASSLRQGVGTDTQYF
>TRBV2|TRBD1|TRBJ2-3|.
TGTGCCAGCAGTGACGACAGGGGGCCCACAGATACGCAGTATTTT
CASSDDRGPTDTQYF
>TRBV10-1|TRBD1|TRBJ1-5|once
TGCGCCAGCAGTGAGGGACAGGGGAAGATCGAGCAGCCCCAGCATTTT
CASSEGQGKIEQPQHF
>TRBV30|TRBD1|TRBJ1-1|.
TGTGCCTGGAGCGCAGACAGGGTCACTGAAGCTTTCTTT
CAWSADRVTEAFF
>TRBV3-1/TRBV3-2|TRBD2|TRBJ2-7|.
TGTGCCAGCAGCCAACCCGGGGGGGCCTACGAGCAGTACTTC
CASSQPGGAYEQYF
>TRBV7-8|.|TRBJ1-5|.
TGTGCCAGCAGCTTAGCACGGGATCAGCCCCAGCATTTT
CASSLARDQPQHF
>TRBV2|TRBD1|TRBJ2-7|.
TGTGCCAGCATGGGGGACAGGGGTTACGAGCAGTACTTC
CASMGDRGYEQYF
>TRBV6-6|TRBD2|TRBJ2-4|.
TGTGCCAGCAGTTACGGGACTAGGAGGGAAGTTCAGTACTTC
CASSYGTRREVQYF
>TRBV5-8|TRBD1|TRBJ1-5|.
TGTGCCAGCAGCCCAACAGGGGGCTTTGGTCAGCCCCAGCATTTT
CASSPTGGFGQPQHF
>TRBV5-1|TRBD1|TRBJ1-1|.
TGCGCCAGCAGCTTGGTGGGGACAGTAGGCAATGAAGCTTTCTTT
CASSLVGTVGNEAFF
>TRBV14|.|TRBJ1-2|.
TGTGCCAGCAGCCAAGAAATTGGCGGCTACACCTTC
CASSQEIGGYTF
>TRBV4-3|.|TRBJ1-2|.
TGCGCCAGCAGCCAAGCGGGAGGGGGGCGCTTCTATGGCTACACCTTC
CASSQAGGGRFYGYTF
>TRBV5-4|.|TRBJ2-3|.
TGTGCCAGCAGCTTGGACCCTCTGGGGCCAGATACGCAGTATTTT
CASSLDPLGPDTQYF
>TRBV5-6|.|TRBJ1-4|.
TGTGCCAGCTCCCTGAGCCGGGGGACTAATGAAAAACTGTTTTTT
CASSLSRGTNEKLFF
>TRBV6-6|TRBD1|TRBJ2-3|.
TGTGCCAGCAGTTATGGGACAGGTCTCGATACGCAGTATTTT
CASSYGTGLDTQYF
>TRBV24-1|.|TRBJ2-2|once
TGTGCCACCAGTGCCCTGAACACCGGGGAGCTGTTTTTT
CATSALNTGELFF
>TRBV18|TRBD1|TRBJ2-3|.
TGTGCCAGCTCACCACCGTGGACAGGGAGCACAGATACGCAGTATTTT
CASSPPWTGSTDTQYF
>TRBV5-1|.|TRBJ2-3|once
TGCGCCAGCAGCCAGCGGCCCTCCACAGATACGCAGTATTTT
CASSQRPSTDTQYF
>TRBV9|.|TRBJ1-1|.
TGTGCCAGCAGCGCCCCGGGTCACAACACTGAAGCTTTCTTT
CASSAPGHNTEAFF
>TRBV9|TRBD2|TRBJ2-5|.
TGTGCCAGCAGCGTAGGAGGACTAGGCCAAGAGACCCAGTACTTC
CASSVGGLGQETQYF